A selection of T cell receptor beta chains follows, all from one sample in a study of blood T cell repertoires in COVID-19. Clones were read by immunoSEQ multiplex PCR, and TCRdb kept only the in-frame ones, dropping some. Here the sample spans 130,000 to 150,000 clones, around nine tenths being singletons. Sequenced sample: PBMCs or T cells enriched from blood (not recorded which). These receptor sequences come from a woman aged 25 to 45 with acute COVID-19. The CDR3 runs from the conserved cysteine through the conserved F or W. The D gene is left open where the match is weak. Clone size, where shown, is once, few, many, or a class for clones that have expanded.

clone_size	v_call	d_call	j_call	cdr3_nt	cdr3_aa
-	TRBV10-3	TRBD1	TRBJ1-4	TGTGCCATCAGTGCGGGACAGCCAAATGAAAAACTGTTTTTT	CAISAGQPNEKLFF
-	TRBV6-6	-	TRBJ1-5	TGTGCCAGCAGTTACGTCCAGGATAGCAATCAGCCCCAGCATTTT	CASSYVQDSNQPQHF
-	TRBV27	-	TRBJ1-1	TGTGCCAGCAGTTTTTGGGGGCGCACTGAAGCTTTCTTT	CASSFWGRTEAFF
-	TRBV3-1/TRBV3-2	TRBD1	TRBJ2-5	TGTGCCAGCAGCTCCGACAGGGAAGAGACCCAGTACTTC	CASSSDREETQYF
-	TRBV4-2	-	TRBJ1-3	TGTGCCAGCAGCCGGCAGACAGAAGCCTCTGGAAACACCATATATTTT	CASSRQTEASGNTIYF
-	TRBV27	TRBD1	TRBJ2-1	TGTGCCAGCAGCCAAGGGGACAGATCATACAATGAGCAGTTCTTC	CASSQGDRSYNEQFF
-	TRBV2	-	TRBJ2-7	TGTGCCAGCAGTGTTCAGACCTACGAGCAGTACTTC	CASSVQTYEQYF
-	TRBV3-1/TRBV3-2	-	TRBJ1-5	TGTGCCAGCCGGGACTGGAGGGTCAATCAGCCCCAGCATTTT	CASRDWRVNQPQHF
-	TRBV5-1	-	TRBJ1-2	TGCGCCAGCAGCTTGGCCTATAGGACATTGGGTGGCTACACCTTC	CASSLAYRTLGGYTF
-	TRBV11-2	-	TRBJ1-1	TGTGCCAGCAGCCTCGGGGGGAACACTGAAGCTTTCTTT	CASSLGGNTEAFF
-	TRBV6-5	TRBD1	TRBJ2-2	TGTGCCAGCAGTTATACAGGGGAAACCGGGGAGCTGTTTTTT	CASSYTGETGELFF
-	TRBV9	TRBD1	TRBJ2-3	TGTGCCAGCAGCACAGGGGGGACAGATACGCAGTATTTT	CASSTGGTDTQYF
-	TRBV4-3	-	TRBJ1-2	TGCGCCAGCAGCCAAGTGGATGGGGCCGGCTATGGCTACACCTTC	CASSQVDGAGYGYTF
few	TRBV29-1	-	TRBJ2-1	TGCAGCGTTGAAGCGAGGAGCGGAGCATACAATGAGCAGTTCTTC	CSVEARSGAYNEQFF
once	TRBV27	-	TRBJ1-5	TGTGCCAGCAGTTTTGGGCTGAATCAGCCCCAGCATTTT	CASSFGLNQPQHF
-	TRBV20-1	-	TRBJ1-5	TGCAGTGCTAGTGTACCCCAGGGACTAAGCAATCAGCCCCAGCATTTT	CSASVPQGLSNQPQHF
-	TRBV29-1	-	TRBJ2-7	TGCAGCGTTGAAGATTCCGGTTACTACGAGCAGTACTTC	CSVEDSGYYEQYF
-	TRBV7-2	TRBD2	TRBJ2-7	TGTGCCAGCAGCTCGGGACTAGCGGGGTCGTACGAGCAGTACTTC	CASSSGLAGSYEQYF
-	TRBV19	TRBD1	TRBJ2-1	TGTGCCAGTAATCCGGGACAGGGGGCGCATTTTTTTTTCTACAATGAGCAGTTCTTC	CASNPGQGAHFFFYNEQFF
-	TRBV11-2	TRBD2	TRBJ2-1	TGTGCCAGCAGGAGGACTAGCGCAACCTACAATGAGCAGTTCTTC	CASRRTSATYNEQFF
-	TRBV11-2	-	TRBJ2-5	TGTGCCAGCAGCTTATCGAGGGAGACCCAGTACTTC	CASSLSRETQYF
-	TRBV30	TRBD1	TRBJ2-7	TGTGCCTGGAGTGGTTGGGGGACAGCTAACGACGAGCAGTACTTC	CAWSGWGTANDEQYF
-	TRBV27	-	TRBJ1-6	TGTGCCAGCAGTTTTACAGGGTTCCTGAGGAGCTCCTATAATTCACCCCTCCACTTT	CASSFTGFLRSSYNSPLHF
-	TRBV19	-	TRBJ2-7	TGTGCCAGTAGTGTCGACAGGACCTACGAGCAGTACTTC	CASSVDRTYEQYF